This T cell receptor (beta chain) derives from a study of response to subunit inactivated influenza vaccine listed by TCRdb under 2018. Some background on the complete study: Deep quantitative T cell receptor repertoire profiling was used in the study to track responses to a trivalent subunit inactivated influenza vaccine.

This clonotype has a handful of counts. Which antigen it targets is not known. One base away there is no much larger clone; base qualities are not given. From cysteine to phenylalanine, the CDR3 is 11 amino acids long. Left in the record is the CDR3 DNA by itself, 33 bases read in frame from the first base. From the germline V gene, CDR1 is SGHAT and CDR2 is FQNNGV. V loses 2 bases, J loses 7 bases, and the germline ends lie 6 bases apart. What the work shows at the level of the full study, not this receptor alone: According to the authors, only a limited number of new T cells may be recruited by each seasonal influenza vaccination.

Library method: RT-PCR. Sequencer: Illumina HiSeq 2500. The public reads were reanalyzed by TCRdb: fastp trimming at Q25, MiXCR alignment, in-frame beta chains only. Rows matching on CDR3 protein sequence are summarized as one entry with the most common DNA and genes. This sample has 650,000 to 700,000 distinct CDR3 sequences in its table, and 15% to 18% of those were observed once. The top ten clonotypes cover around a tenth of the sample. Specimen: PBMCs from blood, collected about 13 days after vaccination. This receptor chain uses TRBV11-2 and TRBJ2-7, with the D gene not confidently named. The clonotype comes from a man aged 45-65 years who received an inactivated influenza vaccine. Donor details come from another sample of the same person, matched by shared clones. In nucleotides, the sequence is TGTGCCAGCAGCTTAATGGCGGAGCAGTACTTC. It translates as CASSLMAEQYF.